This TCR beta chain was obtained from a study of cytomegalovirus exposure and HLA in healthy donors. Germline V gene data show CDR1 as MNHEY and CDR2 as SVGAGI. The CDR3 has 16 amino acids. Germline trimming cut 2 bases from V and 4 bases from J; bases unmatched to any gene: 9. The study's findings and limits: As a later analysis showed, several of the most significant clusters appeared to be linked to common viral pathogens. Presence/absence analyses took donor sequencing depth as roughly uniform. The authors listed about 170 TCR beta chains as cytomegalovirus-associated.

Vbeta (60) and Jbeta (13) primers were used in the PCR. Only in-frame clones appear in the TCRdb table, and some are missing; sequencing was by immunoSEQ multiplex PCR. This sample has some 190,000 clones, with approximately 84% found just once. This clone showed up just once. The target antigen is unknown. The chain links TRBV6-5 to TRBJ2-7; 9 bases align to TRBD1. Material for sequencing was PBMCs. The clonotype comes from a female donor in good health and CMV-seronegative. The CDR3 sequence is CASSYPLDRGGYEQYF. The CDR3 bases are TGTGCCAGCAGTTACCCCCTGGACAGGGGCGGGTACGAGCAGTACTTC.